These T cell receptor beta chains were read from a single sample in a study of cytomegalovirus exposure and HLA in healthy donors. Profiling relied on immunoSEQ multiplex PCR, and the TCRdb table lists in-frame clones only, not all of them. The sample shows over 150,000 clones, roughly 71% of them seen only once. Sequencing input: PBMCs. Receptors were obtained from a woman aged 45-65 years in good health and CMV-seropositive. Each CDR3 is given with its conserved first and last residue. A D gene is named only where the DNA matches it firmly. Expanded clones get a size class; other rows say once, few or many, or leave the size out.

V gene: TRBV6-5
clone size: -
CDR3 length: 10
D gene: -
J gene: TRBJ1-1
CDR3 protein: CASRRAEAFF
CDR3 DNA: TGTGCCAGCAGGCGGGCGGAAGCTTTCTTT

V gene: TRBV5-5
clone size: -
CDR3 length: 13
D gene: TRBD1
J gene: TRBJ1-4
CDR3 protein: CASSQTDREKLFF
CDR3 DNA: TGTGCCAGCAGCCAAACGGACAGGGAAAAACTGTTTTTT

V gene: TRBV7-9
clone size: -
CDR3 length: 15
D gene: -
J gene: TRBJ1-1
CDR3 protein: CASSLTPVMNTEAFF
CDR3 DNA: TGTGCCAGCAGCTTAACCCCAGTCATGAACACTGAAGCTTTCTTT

V gene: TRBV5-1
clone size: -
CDR3 length: 16
D gene: -
J gene: TRBJ2-2
CDR3 protein: CASSLAPGLGAGELFF
CDR3 DNA: TGCGCCAGCAGCTTGGCCCCGGGACTCGGAGCCGGGGAGCTGTTTTTT

V gene: TRBV10-3
clone size: -
CDR3 length: 14
D gene: TRBD1
J gene: TRBJ1-1
CDR3 protein: CAIRDPTGKTEAFF
CDR3 DNA: TGTGCCATCAGAGACCCGACAGGGAAGACTGAAGCTTTCTTT

V gene: TRBV5-1
clone size: -
CDR3 length: 15
D gene: TRBD2
J gene: TRBJ2-5
CDR3 protein: CASSRGLAGQETQYF
CDR3 DNA: TGCGCCAGCAGCAGAGGACTAGCGGGTCAAGAGACCCAGTACTTC

V gene: TRBV7-9
clone size: -
CDR3 length: 12
D gene: -
J gene: TRBJ2-7
CDR3 protein: CASSPPGNEQYF
CDR3 DNA: TGTGCCAGCAGCCCGCCGGGAAACGAGCAGTACTTC

V gene: TRBV5-1
clone size: few
CDR3 length: 16
D gene: -
J gene: TRBJ1-4
CDR3 protein: CASSFLPGRINEKLFF
CDR3 DNA: TGCGCCAGCAGTTTCCTACCCGGGAGAATAAATGAAAAACTGTTTTTT

V gene: TRBV6-5
clone size: -
CDR3 length: 16
D gene: -
J gene: TRBJ2-3
CDR3 protein: CASSYSTGSSGDTQYF
CDR3 DNA: TGTGCCAGCAGTTATTCTACAGGGAGCTCTGGGGATACGCAGTATTTT

V gene: TRBV18
clone size: few
CDR3 length: 17
D gene: TRBD2
J gene: TRBJ2-3
CDR3 protein: CASSPPSSGGAGDTQYF
CDR3 DNA: TGTGCCAGCTCCCCCCCATCTAGCGGGGGGGCAGGAGATACGCAGTATTTT

V gene: TRBV10-3
clone size: few
CDR3 length: 15
D gene: -
J gene: TRBJ2-5
CDR3 protein: CAISRSEGRFETQYF
CDR3 DNA: TGTGCCATCAGCCGGAGCGAGGGGAGGTTCGAGACCCAGTACTTC

V gene: TRBV18
clone size: -
CDR3 length: 14
D gene: TRBD1
J gene: TRBJ1-1
CDR3 protein: CASSSTGKNTEAFF
CDR3 DNA: TGTGCCAGCTCATCGACAGGGAAGAACACTGAAGCTTTCTTT

V gene: TRBV29-1
clone size: once
CDR3 length: 10
D gene: -
J gene: TRBJ2-5
CDR3 protein: CSVAGETQYF
CDR3 DNA: TGCAGCGTTGCCGGGGAGACCCAGTACTTC

V gene: TRBV5-8
clone size: -
CDR3 length: 15
D gene: -
J gene: TRBJ1-1
CDR3 protein: CASSPYGGMNTEAFF
CDR3 DNA: TGTGCCAGCAGCCCCTACGGGGGGATGAACACTGAAGCTTTCTTT

V gene: TRBV5-6
clone size: -
CDR3 length: 16
D gene: TRBD1
J gene: TRBJ2-3
CDR3 protein: CASSSPGTGVADTQYF
CDR3 DNA: TGTGCCAGCAGCTCCCCCGGGACAGGGGTCGCAGATACGCAGTATTTT

V gene: TRBV15
clone size: few
CDR3 length: 15
D gene: -
J gene: TRBJ2-3
CDR3 protein: CATSRGGQGGDTQYF
CDR3 DNA: TGTGCCACCAGCAGAGGGGGCCAGGGGGGAGATACGCAGTATTTT

V gene: TRBV27
clone size: -
CDR3 length: 13
D gene: TRBD1
J gene: TRBJ1-2
CDR3 protein: CASRGMTGGGYTF
CDR3 DNA: TGTGCCAGCAGGGGGATGACAGGGGGTGGCTACACCTTC

V gene: TRBV4-1
clone size: -
CDR3 length: 14
D gene: -
J gene: TRBJ1-1
CDR3 protein: CASSKDWENTEAFF
CDR3 DNA: TGCGCCAGCAGCAAGGACTGGGAGAACACTGAAGCTTTCTTT

V gene: TRBV15
clone size: -
CDR3 length: 16
D gene: -
J gene: TRBJ1-5
CDR3 protein: CATSRDLGFGNQPQHF
CDR3 DNA: TGTGCCACCAGCAGAGATCTAGGTTTCGGCAATCAGCCCCAGCATTTT

V gene: TRBV5-1
clone size: -
CDR3 length: 15
D gene: -
J gene: TRBJ2-5
CDR3 protein: CASSLDVGRQETQYF
CDR3 DNA: TGCGCCAGCAGCTTGGACGTTGGTCGGCAAGAGACCCAGTACTTC

V gene: TRBV6-5
clone size: -
CDR3 length: 15
D gene: TRBD1
J gene: TRBJ2-1
CDR3 protein: CASSYSMDRGNEQFF
CDR3 DNA: TGTGCCAGCAGTTACTCGATGGACAGGGGTAATGAGCAGTTCTTC

V gene: TRBV7-9
clone size: -
CDR3 length: 13
D gene: TRBD2
J gene: TRBJ2-5
CDR3 protein: CASGGGAGETQYF
CDR3 DNA: TGTGCCAGTGGCGGGGGGGCCGGAGAGACCCAGTACTTC

V gene: TRBV4-2
clone size: once
CDR3 length: 14
D gene: -
J gene: TRBJ1-4
CDR3 protein: CASSEVGTNEKLFF
CDR3 DNA: TGTGCCAGCAGCGAGGTCGGGACTAATGAAAAACTGTTTTTT

V gene: TRBV7-2
clone size: -
CDR3 length: 15
D gene: TRBD2
J gene: TRBJ2-3
CDR3 protein: CASSLRGRHTDTQYF
CDR3 DNA: TGTGCCAGCAGCTTGCGGGGGAGACACACAGATACGCAGTATTTT

V gene: TRBV10-2
clone size: -
CDR3 length: 13
D gene: TRBD1
J gene: TRBJ1-2
CDR3 protein: CASRKEGQSGYTF
CDR3 DNA: TGCGCCAGCAGGAAGGAGGGACAGAGCGGCTACACCTTC

V gene: TRBV21-1
clone size: few
CDR3 length: 15
D gene: -
J gene: TRBJ2-3
CDR3 protein: CASSKRGPGGDTQYF
CDR3 DNA: TGTGCCAGCAGCAAAAGGGGCCCCGGGGGAGATACGCAGTATTTT

V gene: TRBV6-1
clone size: few
CDR3 length: 14
D gene: -
J gene: TRBJ1-2
CDR3 protein: CASRKAGVRNGYTF
CDR3 DNA: TGTGCCAGCAGGAAAGCGGGGGTGCGGAATGGCTACACCTTC

V gene: TRBV4-1
clone size: -
CDR3 length: 14
D gene: -
J gene: TRBJ1-2
CDR3 protein: CASSQDLGDYGYTF
CDR3 DNA: TGCGCCAGCAGCCAAGATTTGGGCGACTATGGCTACACCTTC

V gene: TRBV6-1
clone size: -
CDR3 length: 13
D gene: -
J gene: TRBJ1-2
CDR3 protein: CASSERGVAGYTF
CDR3 DNA: TGTGCCAGCAGTGAACGGGGGGTCGCGGGCTACACCTTC

V gene: TRBV2
clone size: once
CDR3 length: 13
D gene: -
J gene: TRBJ2-2
CDR3 protein: CASSNRVTGELSF
CDR3 DNA: TGTGCCAGCAGTAACAGGGTCACCGGGGAGCTGTCTTTT